A single sample is the source of the 18 T cell receptor beta chains below, sequenced in a study of OX40 agonist ivuxolimab in advanced cancers. Sequencing used immunoSEQ multiplex PCR; TCRdb keeps in-frame clones, though not all of them. Of roughly 46,000 clones in the sample, 91% are singletons; the top ten hold 4.9%. The sample was CD4+ or CD8+ T cells sorted from blood, taken in a trial of the OX40 agonist ivuxolimab. The receptors come from an adult with an advanced solid tumor such as melanoma, head and neck, liver or kidney cancer.

The chain is built from TRBV1 and TRBJ1-2; TRBD1, the table's D call, lacks a check against the DNA. TRBV1 is given as a pseudogene. The CDR3 totals 16 residues. The CDR3 DNA follows: TGCACCAGGGAAGCCACCGGGACAGGGGATAACTATGGCTACACCTTC. Its protein is CTREATGTGDNYGYTF.

The V call is TRBV15, the J call TRBJ1-1; TRBD1 agrees at 7 bases. V trimming: 1 base; J trimming: 4 bases; junction bases outside the gene matches: 3. CDR3 length: 14 amino acids. Germline CDR1 is LNHNV and CDR2 is YYDKDF (reference sequence). Here the CDR3 DNA reads TGTGCCACCAGCAGAGGACAGGGACCCACTGAAGCTTTCTTT. This encodes CATSRGQGPTEAFF.

The rearrangement uses TRBV6-6 and TRBJ2-3; TRBD1 or TRBD2 may be the D gene (5 bases each). The CDR3 extends over 16 amino acids. The V gene's germline CDR1 is MNHNY and CDR2 SVGAGI (reference sequence). Trimming cost V 8 bases and J 1 base, with 19 bases left between them. The CDR3 sequence is CASHGSGPRGTDTQYF. CDR3 DNA sequence: TGTGCCAGCCATGGCTCGGGACCCCGAGGCACAGATACGCAGTATTTT.

This rearrangement joins TRBV7-8 to TRBJ2-3; D call uncertain. CDR1 and CDR2 (germline): SGHVS, FQNEAQ. V was clipped by 1 base and J by 2 bases, with 10 bases between them. This CDR3 spans 15 amino acids. Written as DNA, the CDR3 is TGTGCCAGCAGCTTAGGTGTCACATTCACAGATACGCAGTATTTT. Residues: CASSLGVTFTDTQYF.

A note on this clone: One end of the junction is discordant with germline, which a read error may explain. The chain carries TRBV27 and TRBJ1-1, with D uncertain. Germline lookup yields CDR1 MNHEY and CDR2 SMNVEV (reference sequence). This CDR3 region has 14 residues. For the CDR3, the DNA is TGTGCCAGCAGTATATCAAGAGGACCCACTGAAGCTTTCTTT. Protein product: CASSISRGPTEAFF.

This sequence joins TRBV9 and TRBJ1-2; D is undetermined. The germline V and J ends were trimmed by 0 bases and 8 bases, with 14 bases remaining between them. The CDR3 has 14 residues. CDR1 and CDR2 from the germline V gene are SGDLS and YYNGEE. In DNA form, the CDR3 reads TGTGCCAGCAGCGTAGGGGATTGGGGTTGGGGCTACACCTTC. This encodes CASSVGDWGWGYTF.

The V call is TRBV4-3, the J call TRBJ2-1; D is undetermined. The CDR3 consists of 15 residues. V was trimmed by 0 bases and J by 0 bases, leaving 6 bases between them. CDR1 LGHNA and CDR2 YSLEER come from the germline V gene. The CDR3 protein is CASSQDHASYNEQFF. CDR3 nucleotide sequence: TGCGCCAGCAGCCAAGATCACGCCTCCTACAATGAGCAGTTCTTC.

This chain links TRBV6-5 with TRBJ2-3; no definite D call. The CDR3 covers 15 residues. Germline loops: CDR1 MNHEY, CDR2 SVGAGI. Trimming cost V 0 bases and J 1 base, with 8 bases left between them. CDR3 residues: CASSYSGWGTDTQYF. In DNA form, the CDR3 reads TGTGCCAGCAGTTACTCGGGTTGGGGCACAGATACGCAGTATTTT.

The chain is built from TRBV29-1 and TRBJ1-1; D gene uncertain. The CDR3 covers 11 residues. V lost 6 bases to trimming and J lost 2 bases, with 7 bases between them. CDR1 is SQVTM, CDR2 ANQGSEA, per germline. CDR3 sequence reads: CSVDPNTEAFF. CDR3 DNA sequence: TGCAGCGTCGATCCTAACACTGAAGCTTTCTTT.

This clone was observed a single time. The V call is TRBV18, the J call TRBJ1-5; D is unclear. CDR1 is KGHSH, CDR2 LQKENI, per germline. CDR3 length equals 14 residues. V shed 2 bases and J shed 3 bases, with 8 bases lying between them. CDR3 sequence reads: CASSPGETNQPQHF. For the CDR3, the DNA is TGTGCCAGCTCACCAGGGGAAACCAATCAGCCCCAGCATTTT.

The CDR3 reads CASSISQNTEAFF. The CDR3 nucleotides read TGTGCCAGTAGTATAAGCCAGAACACTGAAGCTTTCTTT. The gene calls are TRBV19 and TRBJ1-1; no clear D. V was shortened by 2 bases and J by 1 base, with 5 bases between the two germline ends. The V gene's germline CDR1 is LNHDA and CDR2 SQIVND (reference sequence). The CDR3 has 13 amino acids.

This clone has only one observation. V is TRBV7-9 and J is TRBJ2-5, with 7 bases fitting TRBD1. From germline, CDR1 is SEHNR and CDR2 FQNEAQ (reference sequence). This CDR3 contains 16 residues. V trimming: 5 bases; J trimming: 3 bases; junction bases outside the gene matches: 12. CDR3 in amino acids: CASSGSPTGWEETQYF. CDR3 sequence (DNA): TGTGCCAGCAGCGGTAGCCCGACAGGGTGGGAAGAGACCCAGTACTTC.

The gene calls are TRBV11-1 and TRBJ2-7; D is possibly TRBD1 or TRBD2 (6 bases each). Trimming took off 1 base at V and 3 bases at J, with 10 bases between the two ends. Germline CDR1 is SGHAT and CDR2 is FQDESV (reference sequence). CDR3 length equals 14 residues. The CDR3 loop reads CASSLGGGGYEQYF. Written as DNA, the CDR3 is TGTGCCAGCAGCTTAGGTGGAGGGGGCTACGAGCAGTACTTC. The full variable domain, with the rest looked up from reference TRBV11-1 and TRBJ2-7, is EAEVAQSPRYKITEKSQAVAFWCDPISGHATLYWYRQILGQGPELLVQFQDESVVDDSQLPKDRFSAERLKGVDSTLKIQPAELGDSAMYLCASSLGGGGYEQYFGPGTRLTVT.

V and J are TRBV5-1 and TRBJ2-1; maybe TRBD1 (6 bases). The V gene lost 0 bases and the J gene lost 0 bases, with 7 bases spanning the gap. The CDR3 length is 15 residues. CDR1 and CDR2 from the germline V gene are SGHRS and YFSETQ. In DNA, the CDR3 is TGCGCCAGCAGCTTGGAACAGGGCTCCTACAATGAGCAGTTCTTC. It yields the protein CASSLEQGSYNEQFF.

This chain connects TRBV7-9 to TRBJ2-5; 9 bases align to TRBD2. The CDR3 covers 17 residues. CDR1 and CDR2 from the germline V gene are SEHNR and FQNEAQ (reference sequence). V gave up 11 bases and J gave up 2 bases; unmatched junction bases: 18. Here the CDR3 DNA reads TGTGCCGCCGCCGCCGGCCTAGCGGGGATGATACAAGAGACCCAGTACTTC. Its protein product is CAAAAGLAGMIQETQYF.

The CDR3 DNA is TGTGCCAGCAGTGACAGGGTTTACGAGCAGTACTTC. This gives the protein CASSDRVYEQYF. V gene TRBV7-8 combines with J gene TRBJ2-7; 7 nucleotides align to TRBD1. CDR1 SGHVS and CDR2 FQNEAQ come from the germline V gene. The V segment lost 6 bases and the J segment 4 bases; nucleotides outside the gene matches: 3. The CDR3 is made up of 12 amino acids.

J is TRBJ2-6 and V is TRBV7-3, with unresolved D. The germline gives CDR1 SGHTA, CDR2 FQGTGA. This CDR3 is built from 20 residues. V shed 0 bases and J shed 0 bases, with 18 bases lying between them. CDR3 coding DNA: TGTGCCAGCAGCTTAACGGTGGGCACTTTATCCTCCTCTGGGGCCAACGTCCTGACTTTC. It is translated as CASSLTVGTLSSSGANVLTF.

The rearrangement links TRBV4-1 to TRBJ1-2; tentative D call: TRBD1 (6 bases). This CDR3 is built from 15 residues. Germline assignment: CDR1 MGHRA and CDR2 YSYEKL. The V gene lost 0 bases and the J gene lost 5 bases, with 13 bases spanning the gap. Here the CDR3 DNA reads TGCGCCAGCAGCCAAGATCGGGGGGCTGGATATGGCTACACCTTC. Residues: CASSQDRGAGYGYTF.